The rows below give T cell receptor beta chains drawn from one sample of a study of T cell responses to AZD1222 COVID-19 vaccine. The protocol was immunoSEQ multiplex PCR, while the TCRdb copy is restricted to in-frame clones and leaves out a portion. The sample lists 100,000 to 120,000 clones, about four fifths occurring once. Sequencing was performed on peripheral blood, taken on day 0 of AZD1222 vaccination. The receptors derive from an adult in good health. Both conserved end residues are part of each CDR3. A D gene is named only where the DNA matches it firmly.

j_call | d_call | v_call | cdr3_aa
TRBJ1-1 | - | TRBV28 | CASSPLLWNTEAFF
TRBJ1-5 | TRBD1 | TRBV19 | CASSIGDRRHQPQHF
TRBJ1-1 | - | TRBV30 | CAWSVNRNTEAFF
TRBJ2-6 | - | TRBV6-6 | CASRVQGSGANVLTF
TRBJ2-5 | - | TRBV7-9 | CASSLASQETQYF
TRBJ1-1 | - | TRBV19 | CASSPPGRNTEAFF
TRBJ2-7 | TRBD2 | TRBV6-2/TRBV6-3 | CASSYSSAASGGSYEQYF
TRBJ2-1 | - | TRBV6-1 | CASSESRVYNEQFF
TRBJ2-1 | - | TRBV11-2 | CASSPVRGGQTFF
TRBJ1-5 | - | TRBV28 | CASRPPAGSFSNQPQHF
TRBJ2-6 | - | TRBV15 | CATSRDRGDSGANVLTF
TRBJ1-4 | - | TRBV2 | CASSEAQTTNEKLFF
TRBJ2-1 | - | TRBV7-2 | CASRGGWDNEQFF
TRBJ2-1 | TRBD2 | TRBV7-3 | CASSLTSGVGSYNEQFF
TRBJ2-3 | - | TRBV9 | CASSVAVIASSTDTQYF
TRBJ2-3 | TRBD2 | TRBV28 | CASSFQSGRADTQYF
TRBJ1-2 | - | TRBV27 | CASSPLGVQGNYGYTF
TRBJ1-3 | TRBD1 | TRBV5-1 | CASSVRQGQRGNTIYF
TRBJ1-4 | TRBD1 | TRBV27 | CASSPRQGHNEKLFF
TRBJ1-2 | - | TRBV20-1 | CSASREVF
TRBJ2-5 | - | TRBV9 | CASSLSGTEKETQYF
TRBJ2-7 | TRBD2 | TRBV6-2/TRBV6-3 | CASSYSISGTSYEQYF
TRBJ2-6 | - | TRBV9 | CASSVVRSSGANVLTF
TRBJ1-5 | - | TRBV2 | CASSEAGPHGPQHF
TRBJ1-3 | - | TRBV2 | CASSTQGLGNTIYF
TRBJ1-1 | - | TRBV20-1 | CSARDSLEAFF
TRBJ1-2 | - | TRBV9 | CASSGGMQRGAGYTF